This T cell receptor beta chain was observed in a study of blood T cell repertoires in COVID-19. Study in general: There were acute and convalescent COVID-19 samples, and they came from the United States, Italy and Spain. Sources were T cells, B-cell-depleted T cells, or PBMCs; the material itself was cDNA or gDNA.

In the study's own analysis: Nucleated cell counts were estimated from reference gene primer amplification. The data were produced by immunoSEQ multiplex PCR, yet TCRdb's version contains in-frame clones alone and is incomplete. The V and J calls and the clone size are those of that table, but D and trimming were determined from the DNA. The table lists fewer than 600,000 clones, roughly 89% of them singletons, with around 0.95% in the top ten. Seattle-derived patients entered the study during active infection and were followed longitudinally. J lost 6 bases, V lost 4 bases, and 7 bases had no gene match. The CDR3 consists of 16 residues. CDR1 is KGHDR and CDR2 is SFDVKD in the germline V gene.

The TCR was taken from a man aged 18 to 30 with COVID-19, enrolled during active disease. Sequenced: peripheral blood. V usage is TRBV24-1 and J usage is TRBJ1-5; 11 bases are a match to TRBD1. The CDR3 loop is CATSDATGQGVQPQHF. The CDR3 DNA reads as TGTGCCACCAGTGACGCGACGGGACAGGGGGTTCAGCCCCAGCATTTT.